The next 32 T cell receptor beta chains were all read from a single sample in a study of blood T cell repertoires in COVID-19. The method was immunoSEQ multiplex PCR; TCRdb's version includes in-frame clones alone and lacks a portion of them. The sample has some 140,000 clones, more than 80% seen once. Specimen: peripheral blood. Source of these receptors: a human donor in a cohort sampled during active COVID-19.

The genes are TRBV7-6 and TRBJ2-1; TRBD2 matches 13 bases. This CDR3 has 16 residues. CDR1 is SGHVS, CDR2 FNYEAQ, per germline. Trimming took 4 bases from V and 4 from J; bases not matched to a gene: 4. CDR3 sequence: CASSWELAGGYNEQFF. The CDR3 DNA reads TGTGCCAGCAGCTGGGAACTAGCGGGGGGGTACAATGAGCAGTTCTTC. The variable domain in full, with the rest retrieved from reference TRBV7-6 and TRBJ2-1, is GAGVSQSPRYKVTKRGQDVALRCDPISGHVSLYWYRQALGQGPEFLTYFNYEAQQDKSGLPNDRFSAERPEGSISTLTIQRTEQRDSAMYRCASSWELAGGYNEQFFGPGTRLTVL.

The chain is built from TRBV6-5 and TRBJ2-5; 9 positions agree with TRBD1. Germline V gene lookup returns CDR1 MNHEY and CDR2 SVGAGI. V dropped 1 base and J dropped 5; count of bases not matched to a gene: 8. The CDR3 runs to 16 residues. The CDR3 DNA reads as TGTGCCAGCAGTTACTTCAGGGACAGGGCCCCGGAGACCCAGTACTTC. Translating it yields CASSYFRDRAPETQYF.

This chain joins TRBV12-5 and TRBJ1-2, with 9 bases that match TRBD1. The length of the CDR3 is 15 residues. Germline V lookup: CDR1 LGHNT, CDR2 FRNRAP. Trimming at V came to 6 bases and at J to 4 bases, leaving 9 bases not matched to a gene. CDR3 sequence reads: CASGPGQGGVYGYTF. CDR3 bases: TGTGCTAGTGGCCCGGGACAGGGAGGAGTCTATGGCTACACCTTC.

Points on this clone: Other DNA sequences within the sample encode an identical CDR3. The chain links TRBV7-2 to TRBJ1-2; a weak D match, TRBD1 (6 bases). The CDR3 length is 13 residues. Germline V lookup: CDR1 SGHTA, CDR2 FQGNSA. With 5 bases removed from V and 6 bases from J, the gap between germline ends came to 13 bases. In nucleotides, the CDR3 is TGTGCCAGCAGCAGACAGGCGGGAGATGGCTACACCTTC. Protein product: CASSRQAGDGYTF.

This chain joins TRBV11-3 and TRBJ1-2, with D possibly TRBD1 on 5 matching bases. Germline CDR1 SGHNT, CDR2 YENEEA. CDR3 length: 13 amino acids. V was pared by 5 bases and J by 8 bases, with 15 bases between. The CDR3 region is CASSPRGGWGYTF. CDR3 coding DNA: TGTGCCAGCAGCCCCCGGGGGGGTTGGGGCTACACCTTC.

The V and J genes are TRBV2 and TRBJ1-2, with D hard to call. Germline V gene data show CDR1 as SNHLY and CDR2 as FYNNEI. The CDR3 is 14 residues long. The V end was cut by 4 bases, the J end by 4 bases, with 13 bases between. CDR3 nucleotide sequence: TGTGCCAGCAGTGGGCCAGACTTAGTCTATGGCTACACCTTC. This codes for CASSGPDLVYGYTF. The full variable domain, completed using reference TRBV2 and TRBJ1-2, is EPEVTQTPSHQVTQMGQEVILRCVPISNHLYFYWYRQILGQKVEFLVSFYNNEISEKSEIFDDQFSVERPDGSNFTLKIRSTKLEDSAMYFCASSGPDLVYGYTFGSGTRLTVV.

The chain employs TRBV4-1 and TRBJ1-2; D remains ambiguous. Germline V gives CDR1 MGHRA, CDR2 YSYEKL. V lost 0 bases and J 0 bases, leaving 11 bases between the germline ends. The length of the CDR3 is 16 residues. CDR3 loop: CASSQERPTPNYGYTF. As DNA, the CDR3 is TGCGCCAGCAGCCAAGAGCGCCCAACCCCTAACTATGGCTACACCTTC.

CDR3 in DNA: TGTGCCAGCAGCGGACAGCCTAACTATGGCTACACCTTC. Its protein is CASSGQPNYGYTF. J is TRBJ1-2 and V is TRBV19; D may be TRBD1 (6 bases). CDR1 LNHDA and CDR2 SQIVND come from the germline V gene (reference sequence). The CDR3 runs 13 residues. V lost 9 bases, J lost 0 bases, and 11 bases lay in between.

The chain uses TRBV9 and TRBJ1-1; TRBD1 agrees at 7 bases. This CDR3 region has 18 residues. Losses at the gene ends were 3 bases for V and 1 base for J; bases not matched to a gene: 15. The V gene's germline CDR1 is SGDLS and CDR2 YYNGEE. The CDR3 coding sequence is TGTGCCAGCAGCGACTATCCACAGGGGCCCGCCTCGAACACTGAAGCTTTCTTT. This translates into CASSDYPQGPASNTEAFF.

In this sample, this clone turned up once. The chain recombines TRBV6-2 or TRBV6-3 with TRBJ1-1, with 7 bases matching TRBD1. This CDR3 comprises 14 residues. Germline V gives CDR1 MNHEY, CDR2 SVGEGT. J gave up 4 bases and V 0 bases, and 2 bases lay outside the gene matches. The CDR3 sequence is CASSYSGGATEAFF. The DNA of the CDR3 is TGTGCCAGCAGTTACTCAGGGGGCGCCACTGAAGCTTTCTTT.

The rearrangement links TRBV3-1 (or the pseudogene TRBV3-2) to TRBJ2-7; 7 bases are shared with TRBD1. The CDR3 loop spans 14 amino acids. J gave up 2 bases and V 2 bases, and 3 bases lay outside the gene matches. CDR1 is LGHDT, CDR2 YNNKEL, per germline (reference sequence). CDR3 coding DNA: TGTGCCAGCAGCCAAAGACAGGGAGCCTACGAGCAGTACTTC. Translation gives CASSQRQGAYEQYF.

J is TRBJ1-1 and V is TRBV5-6; 8 bases are a match to TRBD1. The CDR3 is made up of 16 amino acids. J lost 0 bases, V lost 0 bases, and 4 bases had no gene match. Germline V gives CDR1 SGHDT, CDR2 YYEEEE. The CDR3 region is CASSLETGAMNTEAFF. The CDR3 nucleotides are TGTGCCAGCAGCTTGGAGACAGGGGCTATGAACACTGAAGCTTTCTTT.

This clone has a handful of counts. The chain couples TRBV6-2 or TRBV6-3 to TRBJ2-5; TRBD1 is a possible D gene (6 bases). CDR1 and CDR2 from the germline V gene are MNHEY and SVGEGT. V was clipped by 5 bases and J by 4 bases, with 14 bases between them. This CDR3 region has 14 residues. Written as DNA, the CDR3 is TGTGCCAGCAGTCCGTACAGGGTAGGAGAGACCCAGTACTTC. Its protein is CASSPYRVGETQYF.

The chain is built from TRBV21-1 and TRBJ2-5; the D call of TRBD1 is as the table states it, not checked on the DNA. TRBV21-1 is a documented pseudogene. The CDR3 length is 13 residues. The CDR3 coding sequence is TGTGCCACCCCCGACAGGGCGGGAGAGACCCAGTACTTC. Its protein is CATPDRAGETQYF.

This chain links TRBV12-3 or TRBV12-4 with TRBJ1-2; possible D gene TRBD1, 5 bases. The CDR3 has 12 amino acids. The V end was cut by 4 bases, the J end by 7 bases, with 10 bases between. CDR3 amino acids: CASSSRVSGYTF. DNA of the CDR3: TGTGCCAGCAGTTCCAGGGTAAGTGGCTACACCTTC.

The CDR3 reads CASSLNSYSNQPQHF. The CDR3 DNA follows: TGTGCCAGCAGCTTAAATTCGTATAGCAATCAGCCCCAGCATTTT. The V call is TRBV7-8, the J call TRBJ1-5, with D hard to call. Between the trimmed V and J ends, which lost 2 bases and 0 bases, there was a span of 8 bases. The germline V gene encodes CDR1 SGHVS and CDR2 FQNEAQ. The CDR3 covers 15 residues.

This clone was observed once. This chain joins TRBV5-4 and TRBJ2-7; 9 positions match TRBD2. This CDR3 has 14 residues. Germline loops: CDR1 SGHNT, CDR2 YYREEE (reference sequence). J gave up 6 bases and V 3 bases, and 7 bases lay outside the gene matches. The CDR3 loop reads CASSSGLAPSEQYF. As DNA, the CDR3 is TGTGCCAGCAGCTCGGGACTAGCCCCCTCCGAGCAGTACTTC.

This clone was counted a few times. V is TRBV30 and J is TRBJ1-1, with D hard to call. The CDR3 has 13 residues. V was shortened by 1 base and J by 11 bases, with 17 bases between the two germline ends. Germline lookup yields CDR1 GTSNPN and CDR2 SVGIG (reference sequence). The CDR3 nucleotides are TGTGCCTGGAGTGATGGTCGGGGAGGGAAGGCTTTCTTT. It specifies CAWSDGRGGKAFF.

The gene calls are TRBV30 and TRBJ1-2; 7 bases match TRBD1. The germline V gene encodes CDR1 GTSNPN and CDR2 SVGIG (reference sequence). V shed 7 bases and J 4 bases; nucleotides not matched to a gene: 6. The CDR3 extends over 12 amino acids. The DNA for the CDR3 is TGTGCCTCGATACAGGGGATCTATGGCTACACCTTC. This encodes CASIQGIYGYTF.

The chain combines TRBV11-3 with TRBJ2-1, with 8 positions matching TRBD1. CDR1 and CDR2 (germline): SGHNT, YENEEA. The CDR3 spans 16 residues. J gave up 5 bases and V 5 bases, and 11 bases lay outside the gene matches. The CDR3 protein is CASSLRQGRGDNEQFF. The CDR3 DNA reads TGTGCCAGCAGCCTCAGACAGGGGCGAGGGGACAATGAGCAGTTCTTC.

V and J are TRBV9 and TRBJ1-2, with a weak D call TRBD1 (5 bases). The germline V gene has CDR1 SGDLS and CDR2 YYNGEE. The CDR3 has 15 amino acids. V was cut by 0 bases and J by 5 bases, with 14 bases left in between. The CDR3 reads CASSVGVQGGYGYTF. CDR3 DNA sequence: TGTGCCAGCAGCGTAGGGGTCCAGGGCGGTTATGGCTACACCTTC. The full variable domain, with the rest looked up from reference TRBV9 and TRBJ1-2, is DSGVTQTPKHLITATGQRVTLRCSPRSGDLSVYWYQQSLDQGLQFLIQYYNGEERAKGNILERFSAQQFPDLHSELNLSSLELGDSALYFCASSVGVQGGYGYTFGSGTRLTVV.

The CDR3 region is CASSLESGRAFF. CDR3 nucleotides: TGTGCCAGCAGCTTAGAGAGCGGACGGGCTTTCTTT. The chain couples TRBV11-3 to TRBJ1-1; D is uncertain. This CDR3 region has 12 residues. Trimming cost V 0 bases and J 11 bases, with 10 bases left between them. Germline V gives CDR1 SGHNT, CDR2 YENEEA.

The rearrangement uses TRBV20-1 and TRBJ1-4; D not resolved. The CDR3 has 10 amino acids. V was shortened by 6 bases and J by 6 bases, with 5 bases between the two germline ends. Germline assignment: CDR1 DFQATT and CDR2 SNEGSKA (reference sequence). The CDR3 DNA reads as TGCAGTGCCCCCTATGAAAAACTGTTTTTT. Translated, it gives CSAPYEKLFF.

The chain combines TRBV7-7 with TRBJ2-2; 13 nucleotides match TRBD2. The germline gives CDR1 SSHAT, CDR2 FNYEAQ (reference sequence). There are 20 residues in the CDR3. J gave up 7 bases and V 5 bases, and 19 bases lay outside the gene matches. The chain's CDR3 is CASSAGLVSGLAGLGGELFF. The CDR3 DNA reads as TGTGCCAGCAGCGCAGGGCTGGTTTCGGGACTAGCGGGACTTGGCGGGGAGCTGTTTTTT.

V and J are TRBV30 and TRBJ1-4, with D uncertain. Germline CDR1 GTSNPN, CDR2 SVGIG (reference sequence). The CDR3 sequence is 13 residues long. Trimming left V 3 bases short and J 5 bases short, with 10 bases between. The CDR3: CAWSEGGNEKLFF. The CDR3, as DNA: TGTGCCTGGAGCGAGGGAGGGAATGAAAAACTGTTTTTT.

This sequence joins TRBV5-4 and TRBJ1-4, with TRBD1 matching 9 bases. Germline V gives CDR1 SGHNT, CDR2 YYREEE (reference sequence). This CDR3 is 15 amino acids long. V lost 2 bases, J lost 6 bases, and 5 bases stayed unmatched. The CDR3 DNA reads as TGTGCCAGCAGCTTAAGCGGGACAGGGCATGAAAAACTGTTTTTT. Protein product: CASSLSGTGHEKLFF.

The V call is TRBV9, the J call TRBJ2-5; 11 nucleotides agree with TRBD2. The CDR3 is 17 amino acids. The germline gives CDR1 SGDLS, CDR2 YYNGEE. With 1 base clipped from V and 4 bases from J, the junction kept 9 bases outside the gene matches. The CDR3, as DNA: TGTGCCAGCAGCGTAACTAGCGGGGGACAGGTTTTAGAGACCCAGTACTTC. It translates to CASSVTSGGQVLETQYF.

The V gene is TRBV11-2, the J gene TRBJ2-3; 9 bases fit TRBD1. J gave up 3 bases and V 6 bases, and 10 bases lay outside the gene matches. The CDR3 consists of 16 residues. The germline V gene encodes CDR1 SGHAT and CDR2 FQNNGV. The CDR3 loop is CASSFKRTGATDTQYF. The CDR3 DNA reads as TGTGCCAGCAGTTTCAAAAGGACAGGGGCGACAGATACGCAGTATTTT.

This clone has only one observation. This sequence joins TRBV19 and TRBJ2-7, with a tentative D call TRBD2 (6 bases). This CDR3 is 17 amino acids long. V shed 5 bases and J shed 2 bases, with 22 bases lying between them. In germline, CDR1 is LNHDA, CDR2 SQIVND (reference sequence). This CDR3 is CASSRAGLGTQTYEQYF. For the CDR3, the DNA is TGTGCCAGTAGTCGAGCGGGCCTGGGGACGCAGACCTACGAGCAGTACTTC.

The chain employs TRBV4-1 and TRBJ2-7, with a tentative D call TRBD1 (5 bases). V was pared by 0 bases and J by 5 bases, with 20 bases between. Germline V gene sequence: CDR1 MGHRA, CDR2 YSYEKL. The CDR3 sequence is 17 residues long. The CDR3 DNA reads TGCGCCAGCAGCCAAGATAACTCGGCAGGGCTTTCAAACGAGCAGTACTTC. Translation gives CASSQDNSAGLSNEQYF.

The gene calls are TRBV27 and TRBJ1-5; the D gene is possibly TRBD1 (5 bases). The germline V gene encodes CDR1 MNHEY and CDR2 SMNVEV (reference sequence). This CDR3 has 14 residues. Trimming removed 3 bases at V and 4 bases at J, with 10 bases between. CDR3: CASSFQGTNQPQHF. For the CDR3, the DNA is TGTGCCAGCAGTTTTCAGGGAACTAATCAGCCCCAGCATTTT.

The chain joins TRBV7-2 to TRBJ1-4; D might be TRBD1 (5 bases). CDR3 size: 16 residues. Trimming took 1 base from V and 3 from J, leaving 12 bases between them. Germline lookup yields CDR1 SGHTA and CDR2 FQGNSA. CDR3 nucleotides: TGTGCCAGCAGCTTAGGCGGTGGGGCTTCTAATGAAAAACTGTTTTTT. Protein product: CASSLGGGASNEKLFF.